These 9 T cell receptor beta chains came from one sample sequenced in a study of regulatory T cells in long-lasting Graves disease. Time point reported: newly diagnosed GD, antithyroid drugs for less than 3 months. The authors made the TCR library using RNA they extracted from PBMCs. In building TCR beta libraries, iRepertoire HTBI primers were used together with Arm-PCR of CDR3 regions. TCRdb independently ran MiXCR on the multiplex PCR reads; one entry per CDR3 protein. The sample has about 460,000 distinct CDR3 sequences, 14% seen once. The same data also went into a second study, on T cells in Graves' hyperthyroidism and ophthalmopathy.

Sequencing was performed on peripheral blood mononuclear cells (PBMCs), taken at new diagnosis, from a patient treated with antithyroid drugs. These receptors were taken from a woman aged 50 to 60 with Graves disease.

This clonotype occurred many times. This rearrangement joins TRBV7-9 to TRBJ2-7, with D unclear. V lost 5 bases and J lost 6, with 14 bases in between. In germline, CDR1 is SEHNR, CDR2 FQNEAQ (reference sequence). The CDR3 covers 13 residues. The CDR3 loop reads CASSVRTATEQYF. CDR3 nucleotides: TGTGCCAGCAGCGTTCGAACAGCTACCGAGCAGTACTTC.

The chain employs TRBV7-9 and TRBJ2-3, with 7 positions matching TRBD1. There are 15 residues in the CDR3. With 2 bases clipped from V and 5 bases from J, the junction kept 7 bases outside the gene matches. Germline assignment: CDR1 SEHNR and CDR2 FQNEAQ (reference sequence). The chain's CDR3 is CASSLMTGRLDTQYF. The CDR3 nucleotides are TGTGCCAGCAGCTTAATGACAGGGCGGCTAGATACGCAGTATTTT.

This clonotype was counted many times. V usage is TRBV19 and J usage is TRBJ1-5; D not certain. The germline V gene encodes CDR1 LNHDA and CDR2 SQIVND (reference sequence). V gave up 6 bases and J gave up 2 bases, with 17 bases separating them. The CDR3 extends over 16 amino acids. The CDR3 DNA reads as TGTGCCAGTAGCCCCGGCTTCCCCTTTGGCAATCAGCCCCAGCATTTT. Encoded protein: CASSPGFPFGNQPQHF. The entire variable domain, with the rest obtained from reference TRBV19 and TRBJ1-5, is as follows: DGGITQSPKYLFRKEGQNVTLSCEQNLNHDAMYWYRQDPGQGLRLIYYSQIVNDFQKGDIAEGYSVSREKKESFPLTVTSAQKNPTAFYLCASSPGFPFGNQPQHFGDGTRLSIL.

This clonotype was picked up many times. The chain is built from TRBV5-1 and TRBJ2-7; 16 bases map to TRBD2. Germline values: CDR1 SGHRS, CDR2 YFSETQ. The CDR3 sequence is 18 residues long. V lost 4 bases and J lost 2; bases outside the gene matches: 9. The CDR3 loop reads CASSPGLAGGAYPYEQYF. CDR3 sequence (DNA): TGCGCCAGCAGCCCGGGACTAGCGGGAGGGGCCTATCCCTACGAGCAGTACTTC.

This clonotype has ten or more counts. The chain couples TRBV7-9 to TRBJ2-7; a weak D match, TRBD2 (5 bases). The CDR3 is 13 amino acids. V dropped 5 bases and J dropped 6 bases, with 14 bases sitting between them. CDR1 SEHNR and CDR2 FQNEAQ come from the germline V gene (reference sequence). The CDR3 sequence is CASSPAAGSEQYF. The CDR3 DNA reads TGTGCCAGCAGCCCGGCGGCGGGCTCCGAGCAGTACTTC.

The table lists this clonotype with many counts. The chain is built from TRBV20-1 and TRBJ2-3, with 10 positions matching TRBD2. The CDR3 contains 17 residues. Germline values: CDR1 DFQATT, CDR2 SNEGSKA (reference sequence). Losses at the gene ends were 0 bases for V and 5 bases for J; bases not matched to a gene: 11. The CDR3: CSARESASGSGIDTQYF. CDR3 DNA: TGCAGTGCTAGAGAATCGGCTAGCGGGAGTGGTATAGATACGCAGTATTTT.

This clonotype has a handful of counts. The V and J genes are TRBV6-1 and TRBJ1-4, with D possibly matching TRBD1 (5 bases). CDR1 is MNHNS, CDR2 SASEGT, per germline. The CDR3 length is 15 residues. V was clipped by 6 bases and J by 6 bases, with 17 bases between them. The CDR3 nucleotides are TGTGCCAGCAGAAACCCTGGGGGGATTCATGAAAAACTGTTTTTT. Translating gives CASRNPGGIHEKLFF.

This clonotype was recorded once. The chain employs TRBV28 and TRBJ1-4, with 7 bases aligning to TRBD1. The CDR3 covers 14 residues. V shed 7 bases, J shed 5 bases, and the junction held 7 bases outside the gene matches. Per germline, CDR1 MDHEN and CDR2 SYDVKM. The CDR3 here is CASKTGTVNEKLFF. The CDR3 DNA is TGTGCCAGCAAGACCGGGACAGTGAATGAAAAACTGTTTTTT.

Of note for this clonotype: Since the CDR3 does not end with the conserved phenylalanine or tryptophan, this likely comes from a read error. In DNA, the CDR3 is TGTGCCAGCAGCTTACAGGGCAATGAGCAGTTCCTC. Its translation is CASSLQGNEQFL. The genes are TRBV11-3 and TRBJ2-1; a weak D match, TRBD1 (5 bases). V dropped 2 bases and J dropped 6 bases, with 5 bases sitting between them. The CDR3 runs 12 residues. The V gene's germline CDR1 is SGHNT and CDR2 YENEEA.